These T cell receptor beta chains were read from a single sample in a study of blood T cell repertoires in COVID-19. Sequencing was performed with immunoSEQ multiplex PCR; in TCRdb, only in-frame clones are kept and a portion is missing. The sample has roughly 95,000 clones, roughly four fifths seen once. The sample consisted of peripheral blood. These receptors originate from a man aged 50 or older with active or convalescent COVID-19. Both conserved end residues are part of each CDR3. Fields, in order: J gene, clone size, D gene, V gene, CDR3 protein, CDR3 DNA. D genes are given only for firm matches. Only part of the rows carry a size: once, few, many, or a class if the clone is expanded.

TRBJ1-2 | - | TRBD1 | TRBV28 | CASSLGTGGGGGYTF | TGTGCCAGCAGTTTAGGGACAGGGGGAGGAGGAGGCTACACCTTC
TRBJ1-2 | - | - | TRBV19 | CASRGTSGHRNSGYTF | TGTGCCAGTAGGGGCACCTCGGGACATCGAAATTCTGGCTACACCTTC
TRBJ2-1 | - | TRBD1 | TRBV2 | CASRGTASYNEQFF | TGTGCCAGCAGAGGGACAGCCTCCTACAATGAGCAGTTCTTC
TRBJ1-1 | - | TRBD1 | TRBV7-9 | CASSLARGGKNTEAFF | TGTGCCAGCAGCTTAGCTAGAGGGGGCAAGAACACTGAAGCTTTCTTT
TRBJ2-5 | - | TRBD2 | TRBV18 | CASSPGTKETQYF | TGTGCCAGCTCACCAGGGACTAAAGAGACCCAGTACTTC
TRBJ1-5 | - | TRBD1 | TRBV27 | CASSFRQGNQPQHF | TGTGCCAGCAGTTTCAGACAGGGTAATCAGCCCCAGCATTTT
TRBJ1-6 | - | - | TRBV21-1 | CASTIWGALHF | TGTGCCAGCACTATCTGGGGAGCGCTCCACTTT
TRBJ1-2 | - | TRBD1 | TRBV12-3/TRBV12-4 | CASSYRGAYGYTF | TGTGCCAGCAGTTACAGGGGCGCATATGGCTACACCTTC
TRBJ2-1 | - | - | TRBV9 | CASSVRGYEQFF | TGTGCCAGCAGCGTAAGGGGGTATGAGCAGTTCTTC
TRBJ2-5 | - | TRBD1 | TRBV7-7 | CASSHGQEETQYF | TGTGCCAGCAGCCACGGACAGGAAGAGACCCAGTACTTC
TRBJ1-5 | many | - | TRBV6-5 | CASSKGQMSNQPQHF | TGTGCCAGCAGCAAAGGACAGATGAGCAATCAGCCCCAGCATTTT
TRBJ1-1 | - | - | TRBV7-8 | CASSLFSGTNTEAFF | TGTGCCAGCAGCTTATTCTCAGGTACGAACACTGAAGCTTTCTTT
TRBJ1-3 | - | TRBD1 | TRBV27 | CASSRDRVSGNTIYF | TGTGCCAGCAGTCGAGACAGGGTGTCCGGAAACACCATATATTTT
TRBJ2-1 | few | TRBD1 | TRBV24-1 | CATSDPVTGGNYNEQFF | TGTGCCACCAGTGACCCTGTGACAGGGGGCAACTACAATGAGCAGTTCTTC
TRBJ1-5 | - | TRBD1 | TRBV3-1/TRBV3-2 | CASSFGTGGISNQPQHF | TGTGCCAGCAGCTTCGGGACAGGGGGTATTAGCAATCAGCCCCAGCATTTT
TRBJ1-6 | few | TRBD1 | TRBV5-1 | CASIRQGISYNSPLHF | TGCGCCAGCATCCGACAGGGGATCTCCTATAATTCACCCCTCCACTTT
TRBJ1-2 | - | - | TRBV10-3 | CAIRPEGGGYGYTF | TGTGCCATCAGGCCGGAAGGCGGGGGCTATGGCTACACCTTC
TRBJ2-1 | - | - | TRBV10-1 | CASSESRGTTYNEQFF | TGCGCCAGCAGTGAGTCAAGGGGGACTACATACAATGAGCAGTTCTTC
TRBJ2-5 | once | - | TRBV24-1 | CATSDWALQETQYF | TGTGCCACCAGTGATTGGGCCTTACAAGAGACCCAGTACTTC
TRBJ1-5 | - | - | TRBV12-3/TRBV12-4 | CASRGREAQPQHF | TGTGCCAGCAGGGGCAGGGAGGCTCAGCCCCAGCATTTT
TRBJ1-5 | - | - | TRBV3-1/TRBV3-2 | CASSHTNQPQHF | TGTGCCAGCAGCCATACTAATCAGCCCCAGCATTTT
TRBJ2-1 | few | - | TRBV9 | CASTSSYNEQFF | TGTGCCAGCACTAGCTCCTACAATGAGCAGTTCTTC
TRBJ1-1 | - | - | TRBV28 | CASNLAQMNTEAFF | TGTGCCAGCAACCTGGCACAGATGAACACTGAAGCTTTCTTT
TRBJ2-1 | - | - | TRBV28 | CASSFQTRSSYNEQFF | TGTGCCAGCAGTTTTCAGACTCGGAGCTCCTACAATGAGCAGTTCTTC
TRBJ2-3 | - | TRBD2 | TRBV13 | CASSLWGGTSTDTQYF | TGTGCCAGCAGCTTATGGGGGGGAACTAGCACAGATACGCAGTATTTT
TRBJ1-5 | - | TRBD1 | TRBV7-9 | CASSLGTGSSNQPQHF | TGTGCCAGCAGCTTAGGGACAGGGTCTAGCAATCAGCCCCAGCATTTT
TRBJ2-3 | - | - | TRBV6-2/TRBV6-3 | CASSSTDTQYF | TGTGCCAGCAGCTCGACAGATACGCAGTATTTT
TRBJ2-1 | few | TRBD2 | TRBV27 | CASSLTSPLNEQFF | TGTGCCAGCAGTTTGACTAGCCCCCTCAATGAGCAGTTCTTC
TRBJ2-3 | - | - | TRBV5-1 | CASKERGPDTQYF | TGCGCCAGCAAAGAAAGGGGCCCAGATACGCAGTATTTT
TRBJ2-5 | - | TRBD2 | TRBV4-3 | CASSQALGAAGARETQYF | TGCGCCAGCAGCCAAGCCTTAGGGGCAGCGGGGGCGCGGGAGACCCAGTACTTC
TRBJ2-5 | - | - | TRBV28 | CASSIYSTGTYQETQYF | TGTGCCAGCAGTATTTACAGCACAGGGACCTACCAAGAGACCCAGTACTTC
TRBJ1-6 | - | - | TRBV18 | CASSPSTGSNSPLHF | TGTGCCAGCTCACCATCTACAGGGTCGAATTCACCCCTCCACTTT
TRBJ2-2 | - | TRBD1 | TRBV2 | CASSGQETGELFF | TGTGCCAGCAGCGGACAGGAGACCGGGGAGCTGTTTTTT
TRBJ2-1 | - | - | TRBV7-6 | CASSFQVGDNEQFF | TGTGCCAGCAGCTTCCAGGTCGGGGACAATGAGCAGTTCTTC
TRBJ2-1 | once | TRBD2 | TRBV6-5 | CASSPGLAGTNEQFF | TGTGCCAGCAGCCCCGGACTAGCGGGAACCAATGAGCAGTTCTTC
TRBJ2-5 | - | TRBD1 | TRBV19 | CASSPGPGQGETQYF | TGTGCCAGTAGTCCTGGACCGGGACAGGGGGAGACCCAGTACTTC
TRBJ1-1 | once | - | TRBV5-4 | CASSLWSGGTEAFF | TGTGCCAGCAGCTTGTGGTCCGGGGGGACTGAAGCTTTCTTT
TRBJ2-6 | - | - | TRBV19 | CASTREQSSGANVLTF | TGTGCCAGTACGAGGGAACAGAGCTCTGGGGCCAACGTCCTGACTTTC
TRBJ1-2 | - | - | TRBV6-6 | CASSYSMAPWGGYTF | TGTGCCAGCAGTTACTCGATGGCCCCCTGGGGCGGCTACACCTTC
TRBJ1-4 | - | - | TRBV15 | CATSDYKTEKLFF | TGTGCCACCAGCGACTATAAGACCGAAAAACTGTTTTTT